The 18 T cell receptor beta chains listed next were all sequenced from one sample in a study of patients and donors after allogeneic stem cell transplantation. TCRdb re-derived calls from the RT-PCR reads in MiXCR, one entry per CDR3 protein. Found here are fewer than 180,000 distinct CDR3 sequences, about two fifths of them singletons; the top ten hold about 50%. Sequencing input: blood, either unsorted or a sorted T cell fraction (not recorded which). The receptors stem from a human donor who was either an allogeneic HSCT recipient or a stem cell or donor lymphocyte infusion donor (not recorded which). It is not recorded whose cells these are; they may come from a transplant donor.

J is TRBJ2-7 and V is TRBV12-3 or TRBV12-4, with D maybe TRBD2 (6 bases). Trimming took off 6 bases at V and 6 bases at J, with 18 bases between the two ends. The CDR3 runs 14 residues. CDR3 coding DNA: TGTGCCAGCAGAACGCCGGGGGTAGGGTCCGAGCAGTACTTC. Protein: CASRTPGVGSEQYF.

This clonotype was seen only once. This chain's CDR3 is CATSRDLGGGLYNEQFF. The CDR3 DNA follows: TGTGCCACCAGCAGAGATCTAGGAGGGGGGCTCTACAATGAGCAGTTCTTC. The rearrangement joins TRBV15 to TRBJ2-1, with D tentatively TRBD1 or TRBD2 (6 bases each). In germline, CDR1 is LNHNV, CDR2 YYDKDF (reference sequence). This CDR3 is 17 amino acids long. V lost 0 bases, J lost 3 bases, and 15 bases lay in between.

The V call is TRBV28, the J call TRBJ1-4; 8 bases are shared with TRBD1. Looked up from germline, CDR1 is MDHEN and CDR2 is SYDVKM. This CDR3 region has 14 residues. J was trimmed by 5 bases and V by 4 bases; bases with no gene match: 3. The CDR3 reads CASSWGTGNEKLFF. The DNA for the CDR3 is TGTGCCAGCAGTTGGGGGACAGGCAATGAAAAACTGTTTTTT. The full variable domain, in which reference TRBV28 and TRBJ1-4 provide the parts outside the CDR3, is DVKVTQSSRYLVKRTGEKVFLECVQDMDHENMFWYRQDPGLGLRLIYFSYDVKMKEKGDIPEGYSVSREKKERFSLILESASTNQTSMYLCASSWGTGNEKLFFGSGTQLSVL.

Concerning this clonotype itself: A much bigger clone sits one base away, suggesting this may be a read error. The chain employs TRBV28 and TRBJ1-2; perhaps TRBD1 as D (6 bases). Trimming pared 8 bases from V and 8 bases from J, leaving 21 bases between. From germline, CDR1 is MDHEN and CDR2 SYDVKM. This CDR3 is 14 amino acids long. CDR3 residues: CASAFSGGARGYTF. CDR3 DNA sequence: TGTGCCAGCGCTTTCTCGGGGGGGGCGCGGGGCTACACCTTC.

Ten or more counts support this clonotype. CDR3 DNA: TGTGCCAGCAGAAGACAGGGCACTGAAGCTTTCTTT. Protein sequence: CASRRQGTEAFF. The V gene is TRBV12-3 or TRBV12-4, the J gene TRBJ1-1, with 7 bases matching TRBD1. This CDR3 spans 12 amino acids. With 6 bases clipped from V and 4 bases from J, the junction kept 2 bases outside the gene matches.

This clonotype has just a few counts. V and J are TRBV6-5 and TRBJ1-2; the D is unclear. Germline CDR1 and CDR2: MNHEY and SVGAGI. CDR3 length equals 15 residues. With 5 bases removed from V and 8 bases from J, the gap between germline ends came to 21 bases. In DNA, the CDR3 is TGTGCCAGCAGTATAGGTCGCGCAGCCCAGTGGGGCTACACCTTC. This sequence encodes CASSIGRAAQWGYTF.

The V and J genes are TRBV28 and TRBJ2-3; either TRBD1 or TRBD2 may supply D (5 bases each). The germline CDR1 and CDR2 sequences are MDHEN and SYDVKM. The length of the CDR3 is 15 residues. Trimming removed 6 bases from V and 3 bases from J, with 16 bases in between. CDR3 sequence: CASSPGTVGTDTQYF. The CDR3 DNA follows: TGTGCCAGCAGCCCAGGGACCGTCGGAACAGATACGCAGTATTTT.

This sequence joins TRBV12-3 or TRBV12-4 and TRBJ1-3; 8 positions match TRBD1. V shed 8 bases, J shed 7 bases, and the junction held 4 bases outside the gene matches. This CDR3 has 12 residues. The CDR3 here is CASSGQGNTIYF. In nucleotides, the CDR3 is TGTGCCAGCTCCGGACAGGGTAACACCATATATTTT.

Many counts were recorded for this clonotype. V is TRBV27 and J is TRBJ1-2, with TRBD1 as a possible D gene (5 bases). The germline gives CDR1 MNHEY, CDR2 SMNVEV (reference sequence). The CDR3 has 18 residues. V was pared by 0 bases and J by 5 bases, with 22 bases between. The CDR3 region is CASSLSATPVWDQYGYTF. The CDR3, as DNA: TGTGCCAGCAGTTTATCTGCTACCCCGGTTTGGGACCAATATGGCTACACCTTC.

This clonotype was observed at least ten times. CDR3 coding DNA: TGTGCCAGCAGTCAAGGACAGGGCTGGTCTGAAAAACTGTTTTTT. Translating it yields CASSQGQGWSEKLFF. The V gene is TRBV2, the J gene TRBJ1-4; 8 positions match TRBD1. The germline CDR1 and CDR2 sequences are SNHLY and FYNNEI. Trimming removed 5 bases from V and 7 bases from J; junction bases left unmatched: 9. The CDR3 is made up of 15 amino acids.

This chain connects TRBV24-1 to TRBJ2-3, with 10 bases aligning to TRBD2. V dropped 6 bases and J dropped 0; count of bases not matched to a gene: 5. The CDR3 extends over 16 amino acids. Looked up from germline, CDR1 is KGHDR and CDR2 is SFDVKD. The DNA of the CDR3 is TGTGCCACCAGTAGGACTAGCGGAGTAAGCACAGATACGCAGTATTTT. Amino acids: CATSRTSGVSTDTQYF.

This clonotype has only a few counts. This chain links TRBV29-1 with TRBJ1-1; 11 nucleotides agree with TRBD1. CDR1 and CDR2 (germline): SQVTM, ANQGSEA. There are 15 residues in the CDR3. V dropped 3 bases and J dropped 1; count of bases not matched to a gene: 4. This CDR3 is CSVEGQGGRNTEAFF. Written as DNA, the CDR3 is TGCAGCGTTGAGGGACAGGGGGGAAGGAACACTGAAGCTTTCTTT. The variable domain in full, completed from reference TRBV29-1 and TRBJ1-1, reads SAVISQKPSRDICQRGTSLTIQCQVDSQVTMMFWYRQQPGQSLTLIATANQGSEATYESGFVIDKFPISRPNLTFSTLTVSNMSPEDSSIYLCSVEGQGGRNTEAFFGQGTRLTVV.

In its sample, this clonotype was seen a few times. J is TRBJ1-1 and V is TRBV27, with 10 bases fitting TRBD1. The V and J ends lost 5 bases and 10 bases, in that order; junction bases with no gene match: 10. The length of the CDR3 is 14 residues. CDR1 MNHEY and CDR2 SMNVEV come from the germline V gene (reference sequence). CDR3 protein: CASSLRQGAPRAFF. The CDR3 nucleotides are TGTGCCAGCAGTCTACGACAGGGGGCTCCCCGAGCTTTCTTT.

The chain employs TRBV6-2 or TRBV6-3 and TRBJ1-6; 7 nucleotides match TRBD1. The CDR3 consists of 14 residues. V dropped 6 bases and J dropped 7; count of bases not matched to a gene: 6. In germline, CDR1 is MNHEY, CDR2 SVGEGT. The CDR3 here is CASSVYRGNSPLHF. The CDR3 DNA reads as TGTGCCAGCAGCGTATACAGGGGAAATTCACCCCTCCACTTT.

This chain uses TRBV6-5 with TRBJ2-2, with 9 nucleotides matching TRBD1. The CDR3 is 18 amino acids. Germline CDR1 reads MNHEY; CDR2 reads SVGAGI. V was clipped by 2 bases and J by 0 bases; unmatched bases: 7. Here the CDR3 reads CASSYGRQGVTNTGELFF. The CDR3 DNA reads as TGTGCCAGCAGTTACGGCCGACAGGGGGTGACGAACACCGGGGAGCTGTTTTTT.

The chain uses TRBV9 and TRBJ1-1; D possibly corresponds to TRBD1 (6 bases). From germline, CDR1 is SGDLS and CDR2 YYNGEE. This CDR3 contains 16 residues. V was pared by 4 bases and J by 5 bases, with 21 bases between. CDR3 coding DNA: TGTGCCAGCAGCATCAAGGGCACAGGGAGTGGGACTGAAGCTTTCTTT. The encoded protein is CASSIKGTGSGTEAFF.

The chain carries TRBV12-3 or TRBV12-4 and TRBJ2-5; unclear D gene. The V and J ends lost 1 base and 5 bases respectively, with 17 bases between them. CDR3 length equals 16 residues. CDR3 amino acids: CASSLGVGQVWETQYF. As DNA, the CDR3 is TGTGCCAGCAGTTTAGGGGTAGGGCAGGTGTGGGAGACCCAGTACTTC.

This clonotype was counted many times. The chain joins TRBV4-1 to TRBJ1-5; no reliable D call. Germline V lookup: CDR1 MGHRA, CDR2 YSYEKL. Trimming took 5 bases from V and 1 from J, leaving 9 bases between them. This CDR3 comprises 14 residues. The CDR3 loop is CASSSGVSNQPQHF. Here the CDR3 DNA reads TGCGCCAGCAGCTCTGGGGTCAGCAATCAGCCCCAGCATTTT.